This TCR beta chain comes out of a study of cytomegalovirus exposure and HLA in healthy donors. Use of 60 Vbeta and 13 Jbeta primers characterized the PCR. Assay used: immunoSEQ multiplex PCR; TCRdb lists only in-frame clones, some missing. The profile shows roughly 180,000 clones, 80% of them singletons. The CDR3 totals 11 residues. V lost 6 bases and J lost 5, with 10 bases in between. The germline V gene has CDR1 DFQATT and CDR2 SNEGSKA (reference sequence). This chain uses TRBV20-1 with TRBJ2-5; D perhaps matches TRBD1 (5 bases). The TCR originated in a girl between 5 and 17 years old in good health and CMV-seropositive. The material sequenced was PBMCs. CDR3 residues: CSARTTETQYF. CDR3 coding DNA: TGCAGTGCGAGGACAACCGAGACCCAGTACTTC.